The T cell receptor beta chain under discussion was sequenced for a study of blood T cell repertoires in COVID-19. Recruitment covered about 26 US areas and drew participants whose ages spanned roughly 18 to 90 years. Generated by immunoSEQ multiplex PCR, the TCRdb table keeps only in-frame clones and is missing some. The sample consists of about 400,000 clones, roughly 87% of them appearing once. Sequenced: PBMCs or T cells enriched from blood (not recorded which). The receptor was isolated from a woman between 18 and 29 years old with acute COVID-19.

CDR3 amino acids: CASSIGGTGIYEQYF. The DNA of the CDR3 is TGTGCCAGTAGTATTGGGGGGACAGGGATCTACGAGCAGTACTTC. The rearrangement links TRBV19 to TRBJ2-7; 9 bases agree with TRBD1. The CDR3 length is 15 residues. The J segment lost 3 bases and the V segment lost 3 bases, leaving 6 bases of the junction unmatched. Germline lookup yields CDR1 LNHDA and CDR2 SQIVND (reference sequence).